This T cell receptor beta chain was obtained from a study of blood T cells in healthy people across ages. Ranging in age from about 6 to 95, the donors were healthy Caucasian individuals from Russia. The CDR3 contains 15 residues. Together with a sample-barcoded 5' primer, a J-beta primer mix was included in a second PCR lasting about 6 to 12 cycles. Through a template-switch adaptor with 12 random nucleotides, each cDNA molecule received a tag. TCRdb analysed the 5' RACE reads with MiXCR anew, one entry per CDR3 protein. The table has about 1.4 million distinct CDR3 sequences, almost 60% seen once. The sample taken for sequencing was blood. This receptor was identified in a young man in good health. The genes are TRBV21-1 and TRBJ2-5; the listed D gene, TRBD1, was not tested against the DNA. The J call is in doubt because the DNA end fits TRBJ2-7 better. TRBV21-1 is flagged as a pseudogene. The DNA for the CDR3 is TGTGCCAGCAGCCAACACAGGTTTCCTTCCTACGAGCAGTACTTC. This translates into CASSQHRFPSYEQYF.